This T cell receptor beta chain was found in a study of lymphopenia after photon versus proton radiotherapy. Study conclusions and caveats: Post-nadir diversity loss with photons came from oligoclonal expansion, particularly CD8+ Temra cells. Post-nadir TCR diversity decline inversely tracked overall survival among those who died.

The CDR3 runs 15 residues. Trimming removed 5 bases from V and 2 bases from J, with 15 bases in between. From germline, CDR1 is LNHDA and CDR2 SQIVND (reference sequence). Notes on this clone: Its antigen is currently unknown.

Clones were read by immunoSEQ multiplex PCR, and TCRdb kept only the in-frame ones, dropping some. The table lists 150,000 to 200,000 clones, 88% of them singletons. Sequencing was performed on peripheral blood, taken from a patient treated with photon-based radiotherapy. The receptor was isolated from a man between 45 and 60 years old with gastric cancer. V and J are TRBV19 and TRBJ1-2, with unresolved D. CDR3 nucleotide sequence: TGTGCCAGTAGTGACCAAGAGGGATTCAACTATGGCTACACCTTC. This sequence encodes CASSDQEGFNYGYTF.